What follows describes a single T cell receptor beta chain. Its antigen is not known. The data originate from a study of cytomegalovirus exposure and HLA in healthy donors. The study ran its PCR with 60 Vbeta and 13 Jbeta primers. The table came from immunoSEQ multiplex PCR; TCRdb's copy has only in-frame clones and leaves some out. The table lists roughly 120,000 clones, 70% to 90% of them singletons. Study-wide results and caveats: The study recorded some 160 TCR beta chains that were cytomegalovirus-associated. Generally TCR sequences proved uncommon, though certain public TCRs appeared in numerous donors. A later analysis appeared to link common viral pathogens to several of the most significant clusters.

The CDR3 has 15 amino acids. Trimming took 1 base from V and 1 from J, leaving 10 bases between them. CDR1 and CDR2 (germline): KGHSH, LQKENI. This clonotype was sampled from a man aged 35 to 55 in good health and CMV-seronegative. Sequencing used PBMCs. The chain employs TRBV18 and TRBJ1-2; D gene ambiguous. DNA of the CDR3: TGTGCCAGCTCACCACTGTCCCCAAATAACTATGGCTACACCTTC. It encodes CASSPLSPNNYGYTF.